Each of the 29 T cell receptor beta chains below was sequenced from the same sample in a study of control samples from healthy donors and cancer patients. Libraries were prepared by immunoSEQ multiplex PCR; TCRdb keeps only in-frame clonotypes and omits some of them. The repertoire includes approximately 100,000 clones, around 80% of them detected once, and 2% to 2.5% sits in the top ten. Material: blood. The receptors originated from a man in his 60s in good health.

The V call is TRBV7-8, the J call TRBJ1-1, with D unclear. CDR3 length: 13 amino acids. Per the germline V gene, CDR1 is SGHVS and CDR2 is FQNEAQ. Deletions cut 6 bases from V and 2 bases from J, with 10 bases between. The CDR3 nucleotides are TGTGCCAGCAGGCGAGCTGGTAACACTGAAGCTTTCTTT. Encoded protein: CASRRAGNTEAFF. Full variable domain (outside the CDR3, taken from reference TRBV7-8 and TRBJ1-1): GAGVSQSPRYKVAKRGQDVALRCDPISGHVSLFWYQQALGQGPEFLTYFQNEAQLDKSGLPSDRFFAERPEGSVSTLKIQRTQQEDSAVYLCASRRAGNTEAFFGQGTRLTVV.

Only a few counts were recorded for this clone. Here the CDR3 DNA reads TGTGCCAGCAGCCCGACAGGGGCTATTAACTATGGCTACACCTTC. Its translation: CASSPTGAINYGYTF. The V call is TRBV6-6, the J call TRBJ1-2; 8 nucleotides align to TRBD1. V shed 6 bases and J 1 base; nucleotides not matched to a gene: 7. The CDR3 covers 15 residues. Germline lookup yields CDR1 MNHNY and CDR2 SVGAGI (reference sequence).

The chain has TRBV3-1 (or the pseudogene TRBV3-2) and TRBJ1-1; 7 bases are a match to TRBD1. The CDR3 extends over 12 amino acids. Germline trimming cut 2 bases from V and 8 bases from J; bases unmatched to any gene: 2. CDR1 is LGHDT, CDR2 YNNKEL, per germline (reference sequence). The CDR3 region is CASSQTTGEAFF. CDR3 coding DNA: TGTGCCAGCAGCCAAACGACAGGGGAAGCTTTCTTT.

The genes are TRBV27 and TRBJ2-7, with D possibly matching TRBD1 (5 bases). The CDR3 runs to 13 residues. V was trimmed by 4 bases and J by 6 bases, leaving 13 bases between them. CDR1 MNHEY and CDR2 SMNVEV come from the germline V gene (reference sequence). The CDR3 bases are TGTGCCAGCAGTTCAGGGATTTTGATCGAGCAGTACTTC. Protein sequence: CASSSGILIEQYF.

Turning to this clone: The identical CDR3 is also encoded by other nucleotide sequences in the sample. The chain is built from TRBV5-1 and TRBJ2-3, with 7 nucleotides matching TRBD2. Trimming at V came to 10 bases and at J to 6 bases, leaving 14 bases not matched to a gene. This CDR3 is 14 amino acids long. From germline, CDR1 is SGHRS and CDR2 YFSETQ. DNA of the CDR3: TGCGCCCGGGGCGTTGGGGGGGAGGCGGATACGCAGTATTTT. This codes for CARGVGGEADTQYF.

V gene TRBV5-6 combines with J gene TRBJ2-7; perhaps TRBD2 as D (6 bases). CDR1 and CDR2 from the germline V gene are SGHDT and YYEEEE. V shed 4 bases and J shed 6 bases, with 17 bases lying between them. CDR3 length equals 14 residues. The chain's CDR3 is CASSPGGQEGEQYF. CDR3 DNA sequence: TGTGCCAGCAGCCCCGGGGGTCAGGAGGGCGAGCAGTACTTC.

V and J are TRBV2 and TRBJ2-1; TRBD2 aligns across 7 bases. The junction had 5 bases not matched to a gene; V was cut back by 6 bases and J by 6 bases. The CDR3 covers 13 residues. From germline, CDR1 is SNHLY and CDR2 FYNNEI. The CDR3 here is CASRTAGSNEQFF. In nucleotides, the CDR3 is TGTGCCAGCAGGACAGCGGGAAGCAATGAGCAGTTCTTC.

V and J are TRBV5-1 and TRBJ2-1; 9 bases map to TRBD1. With V trimmed by 0 bases and J by 7 bases, 2 bases remained unmatched. The CDR3 spans 14 residues. The germline gives CDR1 SGHRS, CDR2 YFSETQ. This CDR3 is CASSLDGQGNEQFF. Written as DNA, the CDR3 is TGCGCCAGCAGCTTGGATGGACAGGGGAATGAGCAGTTCTTC.

This clone came up a few times. The chain carries TRBV6-5 and TRBJ2-1, with D possibly TRBD2 on 7 matching bases. CDR1 and CDR2 from the germline V gene are MNHEY and SVGAGI. The CDR3 contains 16 residues. With 0 bases removed from V and 8 bases from J, the gap between germline ends came to 17 bases. The CDR3 loop reads CASSYSIGGAGDEQFF. The CDR3 DNA reads as TGTGCCAGCAGTTACTCGATTGGGGGGGCAGGGGATGAGCAGTTCTTC.

The chain couples TRBV5-1 to TRBJ2-5; a possible D gene is TRBD1 (5 bases). Germline CDR1 and CDR2: SGHRS and YFSETQ. The CDR3 is 13 amino acids. The V and J ends lost 2 bases and 1 base respectively, with 6 bases between them. The DNA for the CDR3 is TGCGCCAGCAGCTTAGGGGCCCAAGAGACCCAGTACTTC. As protein: CASSLGAQETQYF.

This clone has only one observation. The genes are TRBV14 and TRBJ2-1, with D tentatively TRBD2 (5 bases). CDR1 is SGHDN and CDR2 is FVKESK in the germline V gene. Between the trimmed V and J ends, which lost 4 bases and 7 bases, there was a span of 35 bases. CDR3 length: 21 amino acids. The CDR3 is CASSRSNRASPNSSLRNEQFF. Written as DNA, the CDR3 is TGTGCCAGCAGCCGCAGTAATCGGGCTAGCCCCAATTCGTCCCTAAGGAATGAGCAGTTCTTC. The complete variable domain, with remaining parts taken from reference TRBV14 and TRBJ2-1, reads EAGVTQFPSHSVIEKGQTVTLRCDPISGHDNLYWYRRVMGKEIKFLLHFVKESKQDESGMPNNRFLAERTGGTYSTLKVQPAELEDSGVYFCASSRSNRASPNSSLRNEQFFGPGTRLTVL.

V usage is TRBV30 and J usage is TRBJ1-3; possibly TRBD1 for D (5 bases). The CDR3 loop spans 15 amino acids. V shed 3 bases and J shed 2 bases, with 14 bases lying between them. The germline V gene has CDR1 GTSNPN and CDR2 SVGIG (reference sequence). The CDR3 DNA follows: TGTGCCTGGAGGCCTGGGGGGGATCCTGGAAACACCATATATTTT. As protein: CAWRPGGDPGNTIYF.

The chain links TRBV19 to TRBJ1-1, with D unresolved. Germline loops: CDR1 LNHDA, CDR2 SQIVND (reference sequence). CDR3 size: 14 residues. The V gene lost 6 bases and the J gene lost 6 bases, with 17 bases spanning the gap. DNA for the CDR3: TGTGCCAGTAGCCTAGACCTAAGTTTACCTGAAGCTTTCTTT. Protein sequence: CASSLDLSLPEAFF.

This sequence joins TRBV28 and TRBJ2-7; 9 bases are shared with TRBD1. The CDR3 spans 15 residues. The germline gives CDR1 MDHEN, CDR2 SYDVKM. The junction had 6 bases not matched to a gene; V was cut back by 5 bases and J by 1 base. The CDR3 spells CASSPTGTGSYEQYF. CDR3 coding DNA: TGTGCCAGCAGTCCTACCGGGACAGGGTCCTACGAGCAGTACTTC.

The V gene is TRBV3-1 (or the pseudogene TRBV3-2), the J gene TRBJ2-6, with 7 bases identical to TRBD1. The V segment lost 1 base and the J segment 2 bases; nucleotides outside the gene matches: 17. CDR3 length equals 21 residues. From germline, CDR1 is LGHDT and CDR2 YNNKEL (reference sequence). The CDR3 DNA is TGTGCCAGCAGCCAAGTGGGGATGAGGGCACAGGGGATCCCTGGGGCCAACGTCCTGACTTTC. It codes for CASSQVGMRAQGIPGANVLTF.

V gene TRBV5-1 combines with J gene TRBJ2-1; tentative D call: TRBD1 (6 bases). CDR1 is SGHRS and CDR2 is YFSETQ in the germline V gene. The V gene lost 0 bases and the J gene lost 0 bases, with 13 bases spanning the gap. CDR3 length: 17 residues. Written as DNA, the CDR3 is TGCGCCAGCAGCTTGGGTGAAACAGGGAGCTCCTACAATGAGCAGTTCTTC. Its protein is CASSLGETGSSYNEQFF. Combining the CDR3 with reference TRBV5-1 and TRBJ2-1 gives the whole variable domain KAGVTQTPRYLIKTRGQQVTLSCSPISGHRSVSWYQQTPGQGLQFLFEYFSETQRNKGNFPGRFSGRQFSNSRSEMNVSTLELGDSALYLCASSLGETGSSYNEQFFGPGTRLTVL.

The V call is TRBV15, the J call TRBJ2-1; D is possibly TRBD1 (6 bases). The CDR3 covers 15 residues. Germline CDR1 reads LNHNV; CDR2 reads YYDKDF (reference sequence). The V gene lost 0 bases and the J gene lost 6 bases, with 12 bases spanning the gap. The CDR3 region has the DNA TGTGCCACCAGCAGAGATTCTATACAGGGCAATGAGCAGTTCTTC. This codes for CATSRDSIQGNEQFF.

V is TRBV25-1 and J is TRBJ2-1, with a tentative D call TRBD1 (6 bases). The germline V and J ends were trimmed by 5 bases and 7 bases, with 9 bases remaining between them. CDR1 and CDR2 (germline): MGHDK, SYGVNS. The CDR3 runs to 12 residues. The CDR3 nucleotides are TGTGCCAGCAGTCCGGACAGAAATGAGCAGTTCTTC. As protein: CASSPDRNEQFF. The variable domain in full, completed from reference TRBV25-1 and TRBJ2-1, reads EADIYQTPRYLVIGTGKKITLECSQTMGHDKMYWYQQDPGMELHLIHYSYGVNSTEKGDLSSESTVSRIRTEHFPLTLESARPSHTSQYLCASSPDRNEQFFGPGTRLTVL.

This chain connects TRBV19 to TRBJ1-6, with D perhaps TRBD1 (6 bases). With 7 bases removed from V and 3 bases from J, the gap between germline ends came to 19 bases. Germline CDR1 reads LNHDA; CDR2 reads SQIVND (reference sequence). The CDR3 totals 17 residues. Here the CDR3 reads CASTVTPMDSYNSPLHF. The CDR3 region has the DNA TGTGCCAGTACCGTAACTCCGATGGACAGCTATAATTCACCCCTCCACTTT. The full variable domain, its missing parts supplied by reference TRBV19 and TRBJ1-6, is DGGITQSPKYLFRKEGQNVTLSCEQNLNHDAMYWYRQDPGQGLRLIYYSQIVNDFQKGDIAEGYSVSREKKESFPLTVTSAQKNPTAFYLCASTVTPMDSYNSPLHFGNGTRLTVT.

V gene TRBV29-1 combines with J gene TRBJ1-5; D is uncertain. From germline, CDR1 is SQVTM and CDR2 ANQGSEA. The V and J ends lost 2 bases and 9 bases respectively, with 23 bases between them. The CDR3 covers 16 residues. Here the CDR3 DNA reads TGCAGCGTTGAATCTTTGGAAGGGCATAGGATTCGGCCCCAGCATTTT. Amino acids: CSVESLEGHRIRPQHF.

The chain has TRBV19 and TRBJ2-1; the match to TRBD2 covers 11 bases. The V gene end was trimmed by 7 bases and the J gene end by 0 bases; junction bases not matched to a gene: 5. CDR3 size: 16 residues. CDR1 is LNHDA and CDR2 is SQIVND in the germline V gene (reference sequence). In DNA form, the CDR3 reads TGTGCCAGTAACCTAGCGGGGGGTACCTCCTACAATGAGCAGTTCTTC. It is translated as CASNLAGGTSYNEQFF.

The J gene is TRBJ2-7, the V gene TRBV6-2 or TRBV6-3; D gene unclear. V gave up 5 bases and J gave up 3 bases, with 5 bases separating them. The CDR3 is 11 amino acids. In germline, CDR1 is MNHEY, CDR2 SVGEGT. The CDR3 region has the DNA TGTGCCAGCAGTACGTACTACGAGCAGTACTTC. Translation gives CASSTYYEQYF.

The gene calls are TRBV18 and TRBJ1-2; D unresolved. This CDR3 comprises 14 residues. Trimming took off 6 bases at V and 3 bases at J, with 14 bases between the two ends. The germline V gene has CDR1 KGHSH and CDR2 LQKENI. The CDR3 protein is CASSIKEDYYGYTF. As DNA, the CDR3 is TGTGCCAGCTCGATAAAAGAGGACTACTATGGCTACACCTTC. The whole variable domain, remainder taken from reference TRBV18 and TRBJ1-2, is NAGVMQNPRHLVRRRGQEARLRCSPMKGHSHVYWYRQLPEEGLKFMVYLQKENIIDESGMPKERFSAEFPKEGPSILRIQQVVRGDSAAYFCASSIKEDYYGYTFGSGTRLTVV.

The chain uses TRBV19 and TRBJ2-4; 8 nucleotides line up with TRBD1. Germline assignment: CDR1 LNHDA and CDR2 SQIVND (reference sequence). This CDR3 has 13 residues. Trimming took 4 bases from V and 13 from J; bases not matched to a gene: 9. CDR3 sequence reads: CASSTNVGTGQYF. CDR3 bases: TGTGCCAGTAGTACCAACGTCGGGACAGGACAGTACTTC.

Many counts were recorded for this clone. V usage is TRBV14 and J usage is TRBJ1-2; D is perhaps TRBD1 (5 bases). V was pared by 1 base and J by 4 bases, with 10 bases between. This CDR3 has 14 residues. Per germline, CDR1 SGHDN and CDR2 FVKESK. The CDR3 protein is CASSQARDAYGYTF. The CDR3 DNA sequence: TGTGCCAGCAGCCAAGCCAGGGATGCCTATGGCTACACCTTC. Variable domain in full (rest from reference TRBV14 and TRBJ1-2): EAGVTQFPSHSVIEKGQTVTLRCDPISGHDNLYWYRRVMGKEIKFLLHFVKESKQDESGMPNNRFLAERTGGTYSTLKVQPAELEDSGVYFCASSQARDAYGYTFGSGTRLTVV.

V usage is TRBV6-5 and J usage is TRBJ1-4; D is unresolved. Germline V lookup: CDR1 MNHEY, CDR2 SVGAGI. Trimming pared 0 bases from V and 1 base from J, leaving 9 bases between. The CDR3 totals 16 residues. The CDR3 loop reads CASSYSWKQTNEKLFF. CDR3 DNA: TGTGCCAGCAGTTACTCCTGGAAGCAAACTAATGAAAAACTGTTTTTT.

The chain recombines TRBV7-9 with TRBJ2-7, with 9 bases identical to TRBD2. This CDR3 has 16 amino acids. The germline V gene encodes CDR1 SEHNR and CDR2 FQNEAQ (reference sequence). V was clipped by 5 bases and J by 7 bases; unmatched bases: 15. The CDR3 is CASSQSPNSGGGEQYF. Here the CDR3 DNA reads TGTGCCAGCAGCCAGTCGCCGAATAGCGGGGGAGGTGAGCAGTACTTC.

The gene calls are TRBV30 and TRBJ2-5; no reliable D call. The V end was cut by 1 base, the J end by 5 bases, with 8 bases between. The CDR3 consists of 12 residues. Germline CDR1 GTSNPN, CDR2 SVGIG (reference sequence). The CDR3 coding sequence is TGTGCCTGGAGTGGATCCCTGGAGACCCAGTACTTC. Translated: CAWSGSLETQYF.

This chain links TRBV5-1 with TRBJ1-1; tentative D call: TRBD1 (6 bases). Between the trimmed V and J ends, which lost 0 bases and 0 bases, there was a span of 21 bases. CDR1 SGHRS and CDR2 YFSETQ come from the germline V gene. The CDR3 is 19 residues long. The CDR3 loop is CASSLGSAGAMALNTEAFF. The CDR3 DNA reads as TGCGCCAGCAGCTTGGGTTCAGCAGGGGCGATGGCGTTGAACACTGAAGCTTTCTTT.